This TCR beta chain was captured by sequencing in a study of ipilimumab plus nivolumab after autologous stem cell transplantation. Study details: Patients received a median of about five ipilimumab and roughly eight nivolumab doses.

With respect to this clone: The target antigen is unknown.

Sequencing was performed with immunoSEQ multiplex PCR; in TCRdb, only in-frame clones are kept and a portion is missing. In the table there are 15,000 to 20,000 clones, around 81% of which are singletons. Whole-study results and caveats: TCR repertoire, Treg phenotype and gut microbiota reportedly support more study of this approach.

Ipilimumab, 1 mg/kg, started 14 to 28 days after autologous transplant. Patients got 3 mg/kg IV nivolumab weeks 1, 4, 7, 10, then biweekly through week 26. CDR3 length: 15 amino acids. Germline V gene lookup returns CDR1 SEHNR and CDR2 FQNEAQ (reference sequence). Between the trimmed V and J ends, which lost 1 base and 0 bases, there was a span of 9 bases. The clonotype originates from a male donor with diffuse large B-cell lymphoma. Material: PBMCs, obtained in a trial of ipilimumab plus nivolumab as post-transplant consolidation. This chain connects TRBV7-9 to TRBJ1-1; maybe TRBD1 (6 bases). The CDR3 DNA reads TGTGCCAGCAGCTTAGGTACAGGGTTGAACACTGAAGCTTTCTTT. Amino acid sequence: CASSLGTGLNTEAFF.